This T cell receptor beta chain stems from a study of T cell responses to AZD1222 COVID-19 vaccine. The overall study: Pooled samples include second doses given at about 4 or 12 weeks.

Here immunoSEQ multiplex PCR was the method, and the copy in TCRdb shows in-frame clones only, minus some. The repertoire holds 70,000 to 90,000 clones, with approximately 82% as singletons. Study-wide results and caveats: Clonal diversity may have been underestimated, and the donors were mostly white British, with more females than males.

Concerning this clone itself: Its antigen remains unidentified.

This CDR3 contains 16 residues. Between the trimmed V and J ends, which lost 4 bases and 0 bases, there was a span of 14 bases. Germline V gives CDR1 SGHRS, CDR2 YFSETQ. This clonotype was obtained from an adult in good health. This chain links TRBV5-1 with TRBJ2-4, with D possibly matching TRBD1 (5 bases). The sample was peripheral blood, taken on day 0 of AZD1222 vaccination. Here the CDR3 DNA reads TGCGCCAGCAGCGATGCCCGGACAATAGCCAAAAACATTCAGTACTTC. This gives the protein CASSDARTIAKNIQYF.